This T cell receptor beta chain was captured by sequencing in a study of shared clonotypes between healthy human individuals. Assay used: immunoSEQ multiplex PCR; TCRdb lists only in-frame clones, some missing. Among 2 million to 2.5 million clones listed, approximately 95% were seen once. Germline V gives CDR1 SGHTS, CDR2 YDEGEE. V was pared by 0 bases and J by 1 base, with 5 bases between. The CDR3 length is 14 residues. Each of the donors was a healthy adult who was HIV-negative and had not had a recent acute infection or vaccination. Investigators divided CD4+ cells into CD45RA+ naive and CD45RA-negative memory subsets. With regard to this clone: This sample also contains other DNA sequences that code for the same CDR3.

The source material was naive CD4+ T cells sorted from blood. Sample subset: CD45RA+ positively selected. The chain links TRBV5-8 to TRBJ1-5; unclear D gene. The TCR originated in a man aged 18 to 29 in good health. The chain's CDR3 is CASSLGGSNQPQHF. The CDR3 DNA reads as TGTGCCAGCAGCTTGGGAGGGAGCAATCAGCCCCAGCATTTT.